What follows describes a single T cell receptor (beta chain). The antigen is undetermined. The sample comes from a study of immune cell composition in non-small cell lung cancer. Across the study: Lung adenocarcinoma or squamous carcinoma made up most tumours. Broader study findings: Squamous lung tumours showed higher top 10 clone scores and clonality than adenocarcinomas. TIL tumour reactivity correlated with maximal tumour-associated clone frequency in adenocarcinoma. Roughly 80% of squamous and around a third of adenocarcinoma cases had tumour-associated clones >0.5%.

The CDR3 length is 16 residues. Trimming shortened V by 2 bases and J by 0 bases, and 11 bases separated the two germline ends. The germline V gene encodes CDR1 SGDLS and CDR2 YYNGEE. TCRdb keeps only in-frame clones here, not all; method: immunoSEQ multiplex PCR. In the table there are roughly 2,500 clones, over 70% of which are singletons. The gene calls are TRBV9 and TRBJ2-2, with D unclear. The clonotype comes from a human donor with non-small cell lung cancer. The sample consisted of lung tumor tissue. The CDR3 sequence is CASSVGPAANTGELFF. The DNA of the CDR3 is TGTGCCAGCAGCGTGGGCCCGGCCGCGAACACCGGGGAGCTGTTTTTT.